Listed below are T cell receptor beta chains from one sample, sequenced in a study of radiotherapy plus CTLA-4 blockade in lung cancer. The assay was immunoSEQ multiplex PCR, and TCRdb's table has in-frame clones only and misses some. The sample has approximately 45,000 clones; almost 65% are singletons. The source was peripheral blood, collected from a patient treated with radiotherapy plus ipilimumab. Source of these receptors: a human donor with non-small cell lung cancer who had a partial response to radiotherapy plus ipilimumab. Both conserved end residues are part of each CDR3. A D gene is named only where the DNA matches it firmly. Some rows have no size entry. The others give once, few or many, or a class for an expanded clone.

abundance: NA; v_gene: TRBV19; len: 16; j_gene: TRBJ1-1; d_gene: NA; CDR3nt: TGTGCCAGTAGTATCGTACGGGACTCCCAGAACACTGAAGCTTTCTTT; CDR3aa: CASSIVRDSQNTEAFF
abundance: NA; v_gene: TRBV10-1; len: 14; j_gene: TRBJ2-7; d_gene: TRBD2; CDR3nt: TGCGCCAGCAGTGAACTAGCGGGAGCTCGCGAGCAGTACTTC; CDR3aa: CASSELAGAREQYF
abundance: NA; v_gene: TRBV7-9; len: 14; j_gene: TRBJ1-1; d_gene: NA; CDR3nt: TGTGCCAGCAGCTTAGTGGAGGCGAACACTGAAGCTTTCTTT; CDR3aa: CASSLVEANTEAFF
abundance: NA; v_gene: TRBV19; len: 13; j_gene: TRBJ1-1; d_gene: NA; CDR3nt: TGTGCCAGTAGCGGCAGGGTTGGGACTGAAGCTTTCTTT; CDR3aa: CASSGRVGTEAFF
abundance: NA; v_gene: TRBV6-1; len: 14; j_gene: TRBJ2-7; d_gene: NA; CDR3nt: TGTGCCAGCAGTTTAACGGACTACTTCTACGAGCAGTACTTC; CDR3aa: CASSLTDYFYEQYF
abundance: NA; v_gene: TRBV4-1; len: 13; j_gene: TRBJ2-5; d_gene: NA; CDR3nt: TGCGCCAGCAGCCGATTACTCGGGGAGACCCAGTACTTC; CDR3aa: CASSRLLGETQYF
abundance: NA; v_gene: TRBV7-6; len: 14; j_gene: TRBJ1-1; d_gene: TRBD1; CDR3nt: TGTGCCAGCAGCTTAGGGACAGGGAACTCTGAAGCTTTCTTT; CDR3aa: CASSLGTGNSEAFF
abundance: few; v_gene: TRBV15; len: 14; j_gene: TRBJ1-2; d_gene: TRBD1; CDR3nt: TGTGCCACCAGCGCCGGGACAGTCAGCGGTGGCTACACCTTC; CDR3aa: CATSAGTVSGGYTF
abundance: NA; v_gene: TRBV7-2; len: 15; j_gene: TRBJ2-1; d_gene: NA; CDR3nt: TGTGCCAGCAGCTTAGACCCTAGCTCCTACAATGAGCAGTTCTTC; CDR3aa: CASSLDPSSYNEQFF
abundance: NA; v_gene: TRBV5-1; len: 17; j_gene: TRBJ2-3; d_gene: TRBD2; CDR3nt: TGCGCCAGCACTCCCCGAGTGGCGGGGGGGGAGGGAGATACGCAGTATTTT; CDR3aa: CASTPRVAGGEGDTQYF
abundance: NA; v_gene: TRBV19; len: 15; j_gene: TRBJ2-1; d_gene: NA; CDR3nt: TGTGCCAGTAGTGGCCAACGGGTTAATGGGAATGAGCAGTTCTTC; CDR3aa: CASSGQRVNGNEQFF
abundance: NA; v_gene: TRBV6-5; len: 13; j_gene: TRBJ2-3; d_gene: NA; CDR3nt: TGTGCCAGCACCCCACATCGCACAGATACGCAGTATTTT; CDR3aa: CASTPHRTDTQYF
abundance: NA; v_gene: TRBV19; len: 14; j_gene: TRBJ1-6; d_gene: TRBD1; CDR3nt: TGTGCCAGTAAGGAGGGGGCGAAAGGTTCACCCCTCCACTTT; CDR3aa: CASKEGAKGSPLHF
abundance: NA; v_gene: TRBV5-4; len: 13; j_gene: TRBJ2-7; d_gene: NA; CDR3nt: TGTGCCAGCAGCACAGGAACTCCTGACGAGCAGTACTTC; CDR3aa: CASSTGTPDEQYF
abundance: NA; v_gene: TRBV11-2; len: 14; j_gene: TRBJ1-6; d_gene: NA; CDR3nt: TGTGCCAGCAGCCTTACTAGCCAGGAGACACCCCTCCACTTT; CDR3aa: CASSLTSQETPLHF
abundance: NA; v_gene: TRBV4-1; len: 16; j_gene: TRBJ1-4; d_gene: NA; CDR3nt: TGCGCCAGCAGCCAAGGTTCAGGGAACTTTAATGAAAAACTGTTTTTT; CDR3aa: CASSQGSGNFNEKLFF
abundance: few; v_gene: TRBV6-5; len: 15; j_gene: TRBJ2-3; d_gene: TRBD1; CDR3nt: TGTGCCAGCAGCGCCGGACAGGGGTCGACAGATACGCAGTATTTT; CDR3aa: CASSAGQGSTDTQYF
abundance: few; v_gene: TRBV6-5; len: 16; j_gene: TRBJ1-3; d_gene: NA; CDR3nt: TGTGCCAGCAGTTACGGGGGGGCAATCTCTGGAAACACCATATATTTT; CDR3aa: CASSYGGAISGNTIYF
abundance: NA; v_gene: TRBV10-3; len: 15; j_gene: TRBJ2-5; d_gene: NA; CDR3nt: TGTGCCATCGGTAACCGGGCCCCACAGGGAGAGACCCAGTACTTC; CDR3aa: CAIGNRAPQGETQYF
abundance: NA; v_gene: TRBV18; len: 14; j_gene: TRBJ1-3; d_gene: NA; CDR3nt: TGTGCCAGCTCAAGTTTAAGGGGCCTAAACACCATATATTTT; CDR3aa: CASSSLRGLNTIYF
abundance: few; v_gene: TRBV6-6; len: 12; j_gene: TRBJ2-7; d_gene: NA; CDR3nt: TGTGCCAGCAGCTTGACAGTATACGAGCAGTACTTC; CDR3aa: CASSLTVYEQYF
abundance: NA; v_gene: TRBV6-1; len: 15; j_gene: TRBJ2-4; d_gene: TRBD2; CDR3nt: TGTGCCAGCAGGGGGACTAGCGAGTTCAAAAACATTCAGTACTTC; CDR3aa: CASRGTSEFKNIQYF
abundance: NA; v_gene: TRBV5-1; len: 15; j_gene: TRBJ1-1; d_gene: NA; CDR3nt: TGCGCCAGCAGCTCTTCCGGGACATTGAACACTGAAGCTTTCTTT; CDR3aa: CASSSSGTLNTEAFF
abundance: NA; v_gene: TRBV4-3; len: 16; j_gene: TRBJ1-1; d_gene: TRBD1; CDR3nt: TGCGCCAGCAGCCCAGCCGGGACAGGCGGACGGACTGAAGCTTTCTTT; CDR3aa: CASSPAGTGGRTEAFF
abundance: NA; v_gene: TRBV7-3; len: 13; j_gene: TRBJ1-1; d_gene: NA; CDR3nt: TGTGCCAGCAGCTTTCAGTGGAACACTGAAGCTTTCTTT; CDR3aa: CASSFQWNTEAFF
abundance: NA; v_gene: TRBV5-1; len: 14; j_gene: TRBJ1-4; d_gene: NA; CDR3nt: TGCGCCAGCAGCGATGGACAGACCAATGAAAAACTGTTTTTT; CDR3aa: CASSDGQTNEKLFF
abundance: NA; v_gene: TRBV2; len: 18; j_gene: TRBJ2-7; d_gene: TRBD2; CDR3nt: TGTGCCAGCAGTGAGGGACTAGCGGGAGGGGGGGTCTCCTACGAGCAGTACTTC; CDR3aa: CASSEGLAGGGVSYEQYF
abundance: NA; v_gene: TRBV11-2; len: 16; j_gene: TRBJ2-3; d_gene: TRBD2; CDR3nt: TGTGCCAGCAGATATCTAGCGGGGACCAGCACAGATACGCAGTATTTT; CDR3aa: CASRYLAGTSTDTQYF
abundance: NA; v_gene: TRBV6-5; len: 14; j_gene: TRBJ2-7; d_gene: TRBD1; CDR3nt: TGTGCCAGCAGTTACGGGACAGGGGGCTACGAGCAGTACTTC; CDR3aa: CASSYGTGGYEQYF
abundance: few; v_gene: TRBV2; len: 12; j_gene: TRBJ2-7; d_gene: NA; CDR3nt: TGTGCCAGCAGTGCAGAGGCGCGGGAGCAGTACTTC; CDR3aa: CASSAEAREQYF
abundance: NA; v_gene: TRBV7-2; len: 14; j_gene: TRBJ2-3; d_gene: TRBD2; CDR3nt: TGTGCCAGCAGCTTAACGGGGGGACTGGATACGCAGTATTTT; CDR3aa: CASSLTGGLDTQYF
abundance: NA; v_gene: TRBV4-3; len: 14; j_gene: TRBJ2-7; d_gene: NA; CDR3nt: TGCGCCAGCAGCCAAGACCCAGACAACTACGAGCAGTACTTC; CDR3aa: CASSQDPDNYEQYF
abundance: NA; v_gene: TRBV4-3; len: 15; j_gene: TRBJ2-7; d_gene: TRBD2; CDR3nt: TGCGCCAGCAGCCCAGGGACTAGCGGGGGCTACGAGCAGTACTTC; CDR3aa: CASSPGTSGGYEQYF
abundance: NA; v_gene: TRBV9; len: 15; j_gene: TRBJ2-2; d_gene: TRBD2; CDR3nt: TGTGCCAGCAGCGTAAGAGCGGGAGTTAGCGGGGAGCTGTTTTTT; CDR3aa: CASSVRAGVSGELFF
abundance: NA; v_gene: TRBV7-2; len: 15; j_gene: TRBJ2-3; d_gene: TRBD2; CDR3nt: TGTGCCAGCATCCCCTCGGGGGGGCGGGCAGATACGCAGTATTTT; CDR3aa: CASIPSGGRADTQYF
abundance: NA; v_gene: TRBV19; len: 18; j_gene: TRBJ2-7; d_gene: NA; CDR3nt: TGTGCCAGTAGTATAGGGCCTCAGGGGTGGCTTCGGTCCTACGAGCAGTACTTC; CDR3aa: CASSIGPQGWLRSYEQYF
abundance: NA; v_gene: TRBV5-8; len: 13; j_gene: TRBJ2-7; d_gene: TRBD1; CDR3nt: TGTGCCAGCAGCCGGACAGGGCGCTACGAGCAGTACTTC; CDR3aa: CASSRTGRYEQYF
abundance: few; v_gene: TRBV13; len: 12; j_gene: TRBJ1-1; d_gene: NA; CDR3nt: TGTGCCAGCAGCTTAAGAGGGGGTGAAGCTTTCTTT; CDR3aa: CASSLRGGEAFF
abundance: few; v_gene: TRBV4-2; len: 15; j_gene: TRBJ2-7; d_gene: NA; CDR3nt: TGTGCCAGCAGCCAAGGTGAGGGAGAGGGCTACGAGCAGTACTTC; CDR3aa: CASSQGEGEGYEQYF
abundance: NA; v_gene: TRBV6-5; len: 16; j_gene: TRBJ2-7; d_gene: TRBD1; CDR3nt: TGTGCCAGCAGTTACTTGGGACAGTTCCCCTCCTACGAGCAGTACTTC; CDR3aa: CASSYLGQFPSYEQYF
abundance: NA; v_gene: TRBV30; len: 13; j_gene: TRBJ1-1; d_gene: NA; CDR3nt: TGTGCCTGGAGTTTGAGTCGGGGAACTGAAGCTTTCTTT; CDR3aa: CAWSLSRGTEAFF
abundance: NA; v_gene: TRBV30; len: 12; j_gene: TRBJ2-5; d_gene: TRBD1; CDR3nt: TGTGCCTGGAGAGCGGACAGGGAGACCCAGTACTTC; CDR3aa: CAWRADRETQYF
abundance: NA; v_gene: TRBV7-6; len: 20; j_gene: TRBJ2-6; d_gene: TRBD2; CDR3nt: TGTGCCAGCAGCTCACGCCCCTCCGGGGGGGTCAGATCTGGGGCCAACGTCCTGACTTTC; CDR3aa: CASSSRPSGGVRSGANVLTF
abundance: NA; v_gene: TRBV7-2; len: 14; j_gene: TRBJ2-3; d_gene: NA; CDR3nt: TGTGCCAGCAGCTTAGGTCCCCTCACAGATACGCAGTATTTT; CDR3aa: CASSLGPLTDTQYF
abundance: once; v_gene: TRBV7-3; len: 14; j_gene: TRBJ2-1; d_gene: TRBD1; CDR3nt: TGTGCCAGCAGCCCCCGGACAGGGGGCGCTGAGCAGTTCTTC; CDR3aa: CASSPRTGGAEQFF
abundance: few; v_gene: TRBV7-9; len: 14; j_gene: TRBJ2-1; d_gene: NA; CDR3nt: TGTGCCAGCAGCTCCGGCGGGGTTCCCAATGAGCAGTTCTTC; CDR3aa: CASSSGGVPNEQFF
abundance: NA; v_gene: TRBV19; len: 15; j_gene: TRBJ2-2; d_gene: TRBD2; CDR3nt: TGTGCCAGTAAGAGCGGGGGCGTTAACACCGGGGAGCTGTTTTTT; CDR3aa: CASKSGGVNTGELFF
abundance: NA; v_gene: TRBV9; len: 13; j_gene: TRBJ2-1; d_gene: NA; CDR3nt: TGTGCCAGCAGCGCCAGGGGAGGGAATGAGCAGTTCTTC; CDR3aa: CASSARGGNEQFF
abundance: many; v_gene: TRBV7-9; len: 15; j_gene: TRBJ1-1; d_gene: NA; CDR3nt: TGTGCCAGCAGCTTAGGGGCAGGGCTGAACACTGAAGCTTTCTTT; CDR3aa: CASSLGAGLNTEAFF
abundance: NA; v_gene: TRBV7-2; len: 15; j_gene: TRBJ1-2; d_gene: TRBD1; CDR3nt: TGTGCCTGGGACAGGTACCTTTCCGCTAACTATGGCTACACCTTC; CDR3aa: CAWDRYLSANYGYTF
abundance: few; v_gene: TRBV7-2; len: 13; j_gene: TRBJ2-3; d_gene: TRBD2; CDR3nt: TGTGCCACCAAGCGGGGGGGCTCCGATACGCAGTATTTT; CDR3aa: CATKRGGSDTQYF
abundance: NA; v_gene: TRBV7-3; len: 16; j_gene: TRBJ2-2; d_gene: NA; CDR3nt: TGTGCCAGCAGCTTAAGTAGCGTCGCGAACACCGGGGAGCTGTTTTTT; CDR3aa: CASSLSSVANTGELFF
abundance: NA; v_gene: TRBV19; len: 14; j_gene: TRBJ1-5; d_gene: NA; CDR3nt: TGTGCCAGTAGTATCCAGGCGAGCAATCAGCCCCAGCATTTT; CDR3aa: CASSIQASNQPQHF
abundance: few; v_gene: TRBV9; len: 15; j_gene: TRBJ2-1; d_gene: TRBD2; CDR3nt: TGTGCCAGCAGCGTAGGGCTAGCGGCCTACAATGAGCAGTTCTTC; CDR3aa: CASSVGLAAYNEQFF
abundance: few; v_gene: TRBV30; len: 16; j_gene: TRBJ1-6; d_gene: NA; CDR3nt: TGTGCCTGGAGTGTTTCCCAGGGCTCCTATAATTCACCCCTCCACTTT; CDR3aa: CAWSVSQGSYNSPLHF
abundance: NA; v_gene: TRBV19; len: 13; j_gene: TRBJ1-1; d_gene: NA; CDR3nt: TGTGCCAGTAGTATCCTTTTAAAGGGGGTAGCTTTCTTT; CDR3aa: CASSILLKGVAFF
abundance: NA; v_gene: TRBV30; len: 14; j_gene: TRBJ1-5; d_gene: NA; CDR3nt: TGTGCCTGGGCTCTCGGGCTAGCCAATCAGCCCCAGCATTTT; CDR3aa: CAWALGLANQPQHF
abundance: NA; v_gene: TRBV7-3; len: 15; j_gene: TRBJ2-1; d_gene: TRBD2; CDR3nt: TGTGCCAGCAGTCCAGAGGGACTAGCATCGGGTGAGCAGTTCTTC; CDR3aa: CASSPEGLASGEQFF